One and the same sample provided the 21 T cell receptor beta chains below, sequenced in a study of CD8 T cells in Susac syndrome (dated by TCRdb to between 2017 and 2020). Library generation was performed with the immunoSEQ multiplex PCR assay. RNA was extracted with the RNeasy kit and roughly 0.45 to 1 ug was reverse transcribed using random hexamers. The public reads were run again by TCRdb, first through fastp at Q25 and then through MiXCR, and only productive beta chains were kept. Duplicate CDR3 protein sequences are folded into a single record with the most common DNA and genes. The sample contains roughly 190,000 distinct CDR3 sequences, approximately 93% of them found a single time. 0.1% of the sample rests with the top ten. Specimen: CD4+ T cells from PBMCs. Receptor source: a human donor in good health.

The chain employs TRBV20-1 and TRBJ2-7; weak D call: TRBD2 (6 bases). Germline V gene lookup returns CDR1 DFQATT and CDR2 SNEGSKA (reference sequence). The CDR3 runs to 13 residues. V shed 3 bases and J shed 2 bases, with 11 bases lying between them. The DNA of the CDR3 is TGCAGTGCTAGTACCGGGAGCCCCTACGAGCAGTACGTC. It codes for CSASTGSPYEQYV.

This clonotype appeared a few times. The chain has TRBV7-9 and TRBJ1-1; D not certain. V was trimmed by 1 base and J by 1 base, leaving 7 bases between them. The CDR3 consists of 14 residues. From germline, CDR1 is SEHNR and CDR2 FQNEAQ (reference sequence). The CDR3 is CASSLGGRNTEAFF. The CDR3 DNA reads as TGTGCCAGCAGCTTAGGCGGTAGGAACACTGAAGCTTTCTTT. Variable domain in full (rest from reference TRBV7-9 and TRBJ1-1): DTGVSQNPRHKITKRGQNVTFRCDPISEHNRLYWYRQTLGQGPEFLTYFQNEAQLEKSRLLSDRFSAERPKGSFSTLEIQRTEQGDSAMYLCASSLGGRNTEAFFGQGTRLTVV.

This sequence joins TRBV5-6 and TRBJ1-2, with D perhaps matching TRBD1 (5 bases). Germline loops: CDR1 SGHDT, CDR2 YYEEEE. The V end lost 0 bases, the J end lost 3 bases, and 9 bases lay between the germline ends. The length of the CDR3 is 14 residues. CDR3 sequence (DNA): TGTGCCAGCAGCTTGGAGGCAGGGTACTATGGCTACACCTTC. It is translated as CASSLEAGYYGYTF. Filled out from reference TRBV5-6 and TRBJ1-2, the complete variable domain reads DAGVTQSPTHLIKTRGQQVTLRCSPKSGHDTVSWYQQALGQGPQFIFQYYEEEERQRGNFPDRFSGHQFPNYSSELNVNALLLGDSALYLCASSLEAGYYGYTFGSGTRLTVV.

The V and J genes are TRBV29-1 and TRBJ1-2, with a tentative D call TRBD1 (6 bases). Trimming stripped 4 bases from V and 2 bases from J, with 14 bases between. From germline, CDR1 is SQVTM and CDR2 ANQGSEA. This CDR3 has 14 residues. The CDR3 loop reads CSVAAGQLNYGYTF. The CDR3 DNA reads TGCAGCGTTGCCGCCGGACAGCTCAACTATGGCTACACCTTC.

The chain employs TRBV7-9 and TRBJ1-5, with D perhaps TRBD1 (6 bases). Per germline, CDR1 SEHNR and CDR2 FQNEAQ (reference sequence). V was shortened by 8 bases and J by 3 bases, with 20 bases between the two germline ends. This CDR3 has 16 residues. CDR3 region: CASEKWDTFSNQPQHF. CDR3 coding DNA: TGTGCCAGCGAGAAGTGGGACACTTTTTCCAATCAGCCCCAGCATTTT.

V is TRBV7-2 and J is TRBJ2-7; D unclear. In germline, CDR1 is SGHTA, CDR2 FQGNSA. V dropped 2 bases and J dropped 0 bases, with 11 bases sitting between them. The CDR3 extends over 15 amino acids. CDR3 residues: CASSLSPAVSYEQYF. The CDR3 DNA follows: TGTGCCAGCAGCTTAAGTCCCGCGGTCTCCTACGAGCAGTACTTC.

This chain uses TRBV12-3 or TRBV12-4 with TRBJ1-2; D remains unclear. Trimming took 8 bases from V and 7 from J, leaving 20 bases between them. The CDR3 sequence is 14 residues long. The CDR3 DNA reads TGTGCCAGCCAAGCCCCGCGCAGAGGATTTGGCTACACCTTC. Translated: CASQAPRRGFGYTF.

This clonotype showed up just once. The chain links TRBV7-2 to TRBJ1-5; D ambiguous. Per the germline V gene, CDR1 is SGHTA and CDR2 is FQGNSA. This CDR3 contains 15 residues. Trimming removed 5 bases at V and 0 bases at J, with 11 bases between. The CDR3 loop is CASSLFGYSNQPQHF. CDR3 sequence (DNA): TGTGCCAGCAGCCTATTTGGGTATAGCAATCAGCCCCAGCATTTT.

CDR3 coding DNA: TGCAGTGCTGGCTACACTCTCTACAATTATGAGCAGTTCTTC. Protein sequence: CSAGYTLYNYEQFF. V and J are TRBV20-1 and TRBJ2-1, with no clear D. V dropped 5 bases and J dropped 8 bases, with 19 bases sitting between them. There are 14 residues in the CDR3. Germline loops: CDR1 DFQATT, CDR2 SNEGSKA (reference sequence).

The chain carries TRBV29-1 and TRBJ1-1; 12 bases map to TRBD1. In germline, CDR1 is SQVTM, CDR2 ANQGSEA. The J segment lost 4 bases and the V segment lost 1 base, leaving 10 bases of the junction unmatched. This CDR3 is 17 amino acids long. The CDR3 DNA reads TGCAGCGTTGAAGGCGGGACAGGGGGCGCGGGATCCACTGAAGCTTTCTTT. It encodes CSVEGGTGGAGSTEAFF.

V gene TRBV5-1 combines with J gene TRBJ2-3, with 12 nucleotides matching TRBD2. V dropped 4 bases and J dropped 3; count of bases not matched to a gene: 6. The CDR3 covers 16 residues. Germline lookup yields CDR1 SGHRS and CDR2 YFSETQ. CDR3 sequence: CASSPETSGGTDTQYF. CDR3 nucleotide sequence: TGCGCCAGCAGCCCCGAGACTAGCGGGGGAACAGATACGCAGTATTTT.

The rearrangement joins TRBV6-5 to TRBJ2-7; D might be TRBD2 (6 bases). Germline loops: CDR1 MNHEY, CDR2 SVGAGI. The length of the CDR3 is 13 residues. V was clipped by 2 bases and J by 1 base, with 6 bases between them. This CDR3 is CASSYAGSYEQYF. The CDR3 DNA sequence: TGTGCCAGCAGTTACGCGGGGTCCTACGAGCAGTACTTC.

The chain couples TRBV6-1 to TRBJ2-3, with TRBD2 matching over 9 bases. This CDR3 is built from 15 residues. The germline gives CDR1 MNHNS, CDR2 SASEGT. The V gene end was trimmed by 1 base and the J gene end by 2 bases; junction bases not matched to a gene: 1. The CDR3: CASSEGLAATDTQYF. Written as DNA, the CDR3 is TGTGCCAGCAGTGAAGGACTAGCGGCCACAGATACGCAGTATTTT.

The chain has TRBV28 and TRBJ1-2; D gene uncertain. Trimming shortened V by 8 bases and J by 5 bases, and 6 bases separated the two germline ends. Germline V gene sequence: CDR1 MDHEN, CDR2 SYDVKM. This CDR3 comprises 10 residues. DNA for the CDR3: TGTGCCAGCGGCGCGTATGGCTACACCTTC. Protein: CASGAYGYTF.

The gene calls are TRBV10-3 and TRBJ2-6; TRBD1 might be the D (6 bases). V was pared by 1 base and J by 0 bases, with 10 bases between. The CDR3 contains 17 residues. The germline gives CDR1 ENHRY, CDR2 SYGVKD. The CDR3 DNA sequence: TGTGCCATCAGTGAGTTGACAGGTATCTCTGGGGCCAACGTCCTGACTTTC. Translating it yields CAISELTGISGANVLTF.

This clonotype was picked up one time. The V gene is TRBV5-1, the J gene TRBJ2-3; D gene uncertain. This CDR3 spans 16 amino acids. V was pared by 4 bases and J by 2 bases, with 17 bases between. Germline CDR1 reads SGHRS; CDR2 reads YFSETQ. CDR3 region: CASSLDFLGTTDTQYF. CDR3 sequence (DNA): TGCGCCAGCAGCCTAGACTTTCTTGGAACCACAGATACGCAGTATTTT.

This chain links TRBV6-2 or TRBV6-3 with TRBJ1-2; D is unclear. Per germline, CDR1 MNHEY and CDR2 SVGEGT. V was trimmed by 11 bases and J by 4 bases, leaving 11 bases between them. This CDR3 has 11 amino acids. CDR3 sequence reads: CAAARAYGYTF. The CDR3 region has the DNA TGTGCCGCTGCTCGGGCCTATGGCTACACCTTC.

The rearrangement joins TRBV24-1 to TRBJ2-2; possibly TRBD1 for D (5 bases). Between the trimmed V and J ends, which lost 4 bases and 1 base, there was a span of 12 bases. The CDR3 totals 16 residues. CDR1 is KGHDR and CDR2 is SFDVKD in the germline V gene. CDR3 amino acids: CATSDYDTGNTGELFF. CDR3 in DNA: TGTGCCACCAGTGACTACGATACAGGGAACACCGGGGAGCTGTTTTTT.

DNA of the CDR3: TGTGCCAGCAGCTTACCCCGGGGGACCCAGTACTTC. It encodes CASSLPRGTQYF. The chain combines TRBV7-2 with TRBJ2-5, with a tentative D call TRBD2 (5 bases). Germline CDR1 and CDR2: SGHTA and FQGNSA. CDR3 length: 12 residues. V was cut by 2 bases and J by 7 bases, with 8 bases left in between. The full variable domain, in which reference TRBV7-2 and TRBJ2-5 provide the parts outside the CDR3, is GAGVSQSPSNKVTEKGKDVELRCDPISGHTALYWYRQSLGQGLEFLIYFQGNSAPDKSGLPSDRFSAERTGGSVSTLTIQRTQQEDSAVYLCASSLPRGTQYFGPGTRLLVL.

This clonotype has just one count. V is TRBV4-1 and J is TRBJ2-2, with a weak D call TRBD1 (5 bases). Germline assignment: CDR1 MGHRA and CDR2 YSYEKL. The CDR3 loop spans 14 amino acids. V shed 5 bases and J shed 6 bases, with 13 bases lying between them. CDR3 sequence (DNA): TGCGCCAGCAGCTTTACCTCAGGGTCCGGGGAGCTGTTTTTT. This translates into CASSFTSGSGELFF.

This clonotype has only one observation. The V and J genes are TRBV20-1 and TRBJ1-5, with TRBD1 as a possible D gene (6 bases). This CDR3 has 15 residues. Trimming shortened V by 5 bases and J by 0 bases, and 14 bases separated the two germline ends. From germline, CDR1 is DFQATT and CDR2 SNEGSKA (reference sequence). The CDR3 spells CSALTGLYSNQPQHF. The DNA of the CDR3 is TGCAGTGCTCTGACAGGACTTTATAGCAATCAGCCCCAGCATTTT.